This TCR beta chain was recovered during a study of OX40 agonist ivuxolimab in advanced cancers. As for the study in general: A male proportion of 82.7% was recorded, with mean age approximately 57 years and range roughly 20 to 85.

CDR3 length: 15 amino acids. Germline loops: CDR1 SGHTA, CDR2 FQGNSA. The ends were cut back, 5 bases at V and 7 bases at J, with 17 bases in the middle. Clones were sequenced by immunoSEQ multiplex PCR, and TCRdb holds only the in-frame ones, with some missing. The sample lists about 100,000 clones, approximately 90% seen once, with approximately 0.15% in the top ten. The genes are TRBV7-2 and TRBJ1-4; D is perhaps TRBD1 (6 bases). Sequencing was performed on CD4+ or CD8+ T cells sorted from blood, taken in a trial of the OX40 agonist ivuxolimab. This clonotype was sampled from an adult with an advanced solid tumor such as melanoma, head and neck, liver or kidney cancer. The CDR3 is CASSKPQGSGEKLFF. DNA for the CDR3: TGTGCCAGCAGCAAGCCACAGGGTAGTGGTGAAAAACTGTTTTTT.